A selection of T cell receptor beta chains follows, all from one sample in a study of cytomegalovirus exposure and HLA in healthy donors. The assay was immunoSEQ multiplex PCR, and TCRdb's table has in-frame clones only and misses some. The sample has some 140,000 clones; roughly two thirds are singletons. Sequenced: PBMCs. The receptors stem from a woman between 40 and 50 years old in good health and CMV-seronegative. The CDR3 runs from the conserved cysteine through the conserved F or W. D genes are given only for firm matches. Clone size is not always given. Where it is, it says once, few, many or a class for expanded clones.

V gene	clone size	J gene	D gene	CDR3 DNA	CDR3 protein
TRBV10-2	.	TRBJ2-2	.	TGCGCCAGCAGTGACCATGAAAAGCCCACCGGGGAGCTGTTTTTT	CASSDHEKPTGELFF
TRBV28	.	TRBJ2-1	.	TGTGCCAGCAGTTTATGGCCTGGCAACAATGAGCAGTTCTTC	CASSLWPGNNEQFF
TRBV7-8	.	TRBJ2-1	.	TGTGCCAGCAACCTACAGGGTCTAGGGGAGCAGTTCTTC	CASNLQGLGEQFF
TRBV2	few	TRBJ2-4	TRBD1	TGTGCCAGCAGGGGGGACAGGGATCGGAACATTCAGTACTTC	CASRGDRDRNIQYF
TRBV2	.	TRBJ2-5	.	TGTGCCAGCAGTTACACTACCTCAGGGGAGACCCAGTACTTC	CASSYTTSGETQYF
TRBV2	.	TRBJ1-4	TRBD1	TGTGCCAGCTCGAACAGGGGACAGAATAATGAAAAACTGTTTTTT	CASSNRGQNNEKLFF
TRBV19	few	TRBJ1-1	TRBD1	TGTGCCAGTAGCCTTTCAGGGGGCGACACTGAAGCTTTCTTT	CASSLSGGDTEAFF
TRBV11-2	.	TRBJ1-3	TRBD1	TGTGCCAGCAGCTTAGACCGGACAGGTTTGGGAAACACCATATATTTT	CASSLDRTGLGNTIYF
TRBV4-3	.	TRBJ2-1	TRBD1	TGCGCCAGCAGCCAAGACGGGACAGGGGCAAATAATGAGCAGTTCTTC	CASSQDGTGANNEQFF
TRBV6-5	.	TRBJ2-3	TRBD2	TGTGCCAGCAGGGCTAGCGGGGGAACGCAGTATTTT	CASRASGGTQYF
TRBV7-2	.	TRBJ1-3	.	TGTGCCAGCAGCTTAGCCGCAGGGTCTAGAAACACCATATATTTT	CASSLAAGSRNTIYF
TRBV20-1	.	TRBJ1-2	.	TGCAGTGCTAGTAGGGAGTATGGCTACACCTTC	CSASREYGYTF
TRBV4-1	.	TRBJ2-5	.	TGCGCCAGCAGCCAACTCGTGAGGCCCCAGGAGACCCAGTACTTC	CASSQLVRPQETQYF
TRBV5-1	.	TRBJ2-1	TRBD2	TGCGCCAGCAGCGGCGGACTAGCGGGGATTTCCTACAATGAGCAGTTCTTC	CASSGGLAGISYNEQFF
TRBV6-1	few	TRBJ1-1	TRBD1	TGTGCCAGCACCGGGACAGGTATGGGTGACACTGAAGCTTTCTTT	CASTGTGMGDTEAFF
TRBV13	few	TRBJ1-2	TRBD1	TGTGCCAGCAGCCCAGGGACAGCCTATGGCTACACCTTC	CASSPGTAYGYTF
TRBV7-8	.	TRBJ1-6	.	TGTGCCAGCAGCTTAGGGTCAGCGACCTATAATTCACCCCTCCACTTT	CASSLGSATYNSPLHF
TRBV10-3	.	TRBJ2-6	TRBD1	TGTGCCATCAGTGACTGGGACAGGGGAGGTACTGGGGCCAACGTCCTGACTTTC	CAISDWDRGGTGANVLTF
TRBV7-2	.	TRBJ2-1	.	TGTGCCAGCAGCTTAGGCAGGGGTAGTGAGCAGTTCTTC	CASSLGRGSEQFF
TRBV6-5	few	TRBJ1-6	.	TGTGCCAGCACCCCGGGGAGCTCCTATAATTCACCCCTCCACTTT	CASTPGSSYNSPLHF
TRBV5-5	.	TRBJ2-3	.	TGTGCCAGCAGCTTGGACAGTACTAGCACAGATACGCAGTATTTT	CASSLDSTSTDTQYF
TRBV5-1	.	TRBJ1-1	TRBD1	TGCGCCAGCAGAAAACAGGGGGCTGGCACTGAAGCTTTCTTT	CASRKQGAGTEAFF
TRBV7-9	.	TRBJ2-1	.	TGTGCCAGCAGGAGGCGTACTGAGGGTGAGCAGTTCTTC	CASRRRTEGEQFF
TRBV6-5	.	TRBJ2-2	TRBD1	TGTGCCAGCAGTTATTCCGGGACAGGGAGAACCGGGGAGCTGTTTTTT	CASSYSGTGRTGELFF
TRBV9	.	TRBJ1-2	.	TGTGCCAGCAGCGCTAATTATGGCTACACCTTC	CASSANYGYTF
TRBV19	.	TRBJ1-5	TRBD1	TGTGCCAGTAGTATAGGAAGGACAGGGTCGGGATCCTGGAGTCAGCCCCAGCATTTT	CASSIGRTGSGSWSQPQHF
TRBV28	.	TRBJ1-1	.	TGTGCCAGCAGTTTAGGACAGCCGGGGAACACTGAAGCTTTCTTT	CASSLGQPGNTEAFF
TRBV6-5	.	TRBJ2-1	TRBD1	TGTGCCAGCAGTTACTCCCGGGACAGGGGGCATGAGCAGTTCTTC	CASSYSRDRGHEQFF
TRBV29-1	.	TRBJ2-3	TRBD1	TGCAGCGTTGATAAATCGGACAGGCTTAGCACAGATACGCAGTATTTT	CSVDKSDRLSTDTQYF
TRBV10-3	few	TRBJ2-2	TRBD1	TGTGCCATCAGTGAGTCGGGACAGGGGTCCAACACCGGGGAGCTGTTTTTT	CAISESGQGSNTGELFF
TRBV9	.	TRBJ2-2	TRBD2	TGTGCCAGCAGCGTAGAGGCTAGCGGGGGCACCAACACCGGGGAGCTGTTTTTT	CASSVEASGGTNTGELFF
TRBV4-1	.	TRBJ2-5	.	TGCGCCAGCAGCCTTGGGCAGCCCCGAGGGGGTCAAGAGACCCAGTACTTC	CASSLGQPRGGQETQYF
TRBV4-1	.	TRBJ1-3	TRBD1	TGCGCCAGCAGCGAAGACAGGGCTTCTGGAAACACCATATATTTT	CASSEDRASGNTIYF
TRBV5-1	.	TRBJ1-4	.	TGCGCCAGCAGTGGGGAGACCGCCTCAAAACTGTTTTTT	CASSGETASKLFF
TRBV5-5	.	TRBJ1-1	TRBD1	TGTGCCAGCAGCTTGGTACAGGGGCTGGGCACTGAAGCTTTCTTT	CASSLVQGLGTEAFF
TRBV7-6	.	TRBJ2-1	TRBD2	TGTGCCAGCAGCCACGGGGGGATCTCCTACAATGAGCAGTTCTTC	CASSHGGISYNEQFF
TRBV5-4	.	TRBJ2-5	TRBD2	TGTGCCAGCAGCTACAACCTAGGCGGGGGGGCTGGGGAGACCCAGTACTTC	CASSYNLGGGAGETQYF
TRBV18	few	TRBJ1-1	.	TGTGCCAGCTCACCACCCGACGGGAGATCGGGCTTT	CASSPPDGRSGF
TRBV2	few	TRBJ1-2	.	TGTGCCAGCAGCTTTACAGGAGATAACCCTCAAATGAATTATGGCTACACCTTC	CASSFTGDNPQMNYGYTF
TRBV5-6	.	TRBJ2-3	TRBD2	TGTGCCAGTGGGAGGGCTAGCACAGATACGCAGTATTTT	CASGRASTDTQYF
TRBV7-3	.	TRBJ2-2	.	TGTGCCAGCACGAACCAGAGGTCTGGGGAGCTGTTTTTT	CASTNQRSGELFF
TRBV5-4	few	TRBJ1-1	.	TGTGCCAGCAGCCTACAGGGGAACACTGAAGCTTTCTTT	CASSLQGNTEAFF
TRBV18	.	TRBJ1-2	.	TGTGCCAGCTCAGAAATGGACAGAAACTATGGCTACACCTTC	CASSEMDRNYGYTF
TRBV29-1	.	TRBJ2-5	TRBD1	TGCAGCGTGTACAGGGGGCGCGGGGAGACCCAGTACTTC	CSVYRGRGETQYF
TRBV21-1	.	TRBJ1-1	.	TGTGCCGGATGCACGCCGGGACAGCGCAGACGAAACACTGAAGCTTTCTTT	CAGCTPGQRRRNTEAFF
TRBV19	.	TRBJ2-3	TRBD2	TGTGCCAGTAGTCCACTATACCCCCAACTAGCGTACGACACAGATACGCAGTATTTT	CASSPLYPQLAYDTDTQYF
TRBV19	.	TRBJ1-6	.	TGTGCCAGTAGTAGCGGGAATTCACCCCTCCACTTT	CASSSGNSPLHF
TRBV6-4	.	TRBJ2-1	TRBD2	TGTGCCAGCAGTGACAAAAGTAGCGGGGGCCCCTACAATGAGCAGTTCTTC	CASSDKSSGGPYNEQFF
TRBV7-8	.	TRBJ2-4	.	TGTGCCAGCAGCTCACGACAGTCCGTAGCCAAAAACATTCAGTACTTC	CASSSRQSVAKNIQYF
TRBV2	.	TRBJ2-5	.	TGTGCCAGCAGTGCGACAGGTGGAGAAGCGACCCAGTACTTC	CASSATGGEATQYF
TRBV9	.	TRBJ1-1	.	TGTGCCAGCAGCGTTGACAGTCTGAACACTGAAGCTTTCTTT	CASSVDSLNTEAFF
TRBV6-5	few	TRBJ1-2	TRBD1	TGTGCCAGCAGTCTTGGGACAGGGGACTATGGCTACACCTTC	CASSLGTGDYGYTF
TRBV28	.	TRBJ1-1	.	TGTGCCAGCACCGGAGGGGTCGGCACTGAAGCTTTCTTT	CASTGGVGTEAFF
TRBV4-1	.	TRBJ2-2	.	TGCGCCAGCAGCCAAGAACCAGACGCCGGGACTCCCAACACCGGGGAGCTGTTTTTT	CASSQEPDAGTPNTGELFF